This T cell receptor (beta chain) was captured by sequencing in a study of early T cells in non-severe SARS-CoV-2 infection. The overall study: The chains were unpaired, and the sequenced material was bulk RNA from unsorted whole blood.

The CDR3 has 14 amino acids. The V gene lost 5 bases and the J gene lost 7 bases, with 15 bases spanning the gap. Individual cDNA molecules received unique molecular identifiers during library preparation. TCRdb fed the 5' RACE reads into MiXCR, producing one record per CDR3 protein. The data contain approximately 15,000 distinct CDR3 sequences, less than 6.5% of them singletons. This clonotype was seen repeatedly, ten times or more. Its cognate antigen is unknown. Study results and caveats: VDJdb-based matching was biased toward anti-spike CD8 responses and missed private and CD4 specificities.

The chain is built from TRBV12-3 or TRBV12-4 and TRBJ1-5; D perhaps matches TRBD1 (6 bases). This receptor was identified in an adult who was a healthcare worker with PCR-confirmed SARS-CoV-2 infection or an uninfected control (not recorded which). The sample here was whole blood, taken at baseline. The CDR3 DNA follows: TGTGCCAGCAGTCAGCAGGGGACGAGGCAGCCCCAGCATTTT. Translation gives CASSQQGTRQPQHF.